One sample yielded the 12 T cell receptor beta chains listed below, sequenced in a study of radiotherapy plus CTLA-4 blockade in lung cancer. Profiling relied on immunoSEQ multiplex PCR, and the TCRdb table lists in-frame clones only, not all of them. The sample records approximately 47,000 clones, approximately 78% being singletons. Source: peripheral blood, taken from a patient treated with radiotherapy plus ipilimumab. The receptor source for this set is a human donor with non-small cell lung cancer who had stable disease on radiotherapy plus ipilimumab.

The chain couples TRBV9 to TRBJ2-7; D remains ambiguous. The CDR3 spans 14 residues. The germline V and J ends were trimmed by 3 bases and 1 base, with 11 bases remaining between them. Germline V CDR1 and CDR2: SGDLS, YYNGEE. In DNA, the CDR3 is TGTGCCAGCAGCGCTTCATTCGGGTCCTACGAGCAGTACTTC. Amino acid sequence: CASSASFGSYEQYF.

The chain couples TRBV4-1 to TRBJ1-5; D call uncertain. The germline gives CDR1 MGHRA, CDR2 YSYEKL. This CDR3 is built from 17 residues. The germline V and J ends were trimmed by 0 bases and 0 bases, with 12 bases remaining between them. The CDR3 reads CASSQDLLPVSNQPQHF. The DNA of the CDR3 is TGCGCCAGCAGCCAAGATTTATTGCCAGTTAGCAATCAGCCCCAGCATTTT.

The CDR3 here is CASSQVGQGTNEQFF. The CDR3 nucleotides read TGTGCCAGCAGCCAAGTCGGACAGGGGACCAATGAGCAGTTCTTC. This chain connects TRBV4-2 to TRBJ2-1; the match to TRBD1 covers 9 bases. Germline CDR1 LGHNA, CDR2 YNFKEQ. The CDR3 has 15 amino acids. Trimming cost V 1 base and J 6 bases; bases outside gene matches: 4.

The chain is built from TRBV27 and TRBJ2-5, with 8 bases fitting TRBD2. V lost 6 bases and J lost 5; bases outside the gene matches: 17. From germline, CDR1 is MNHEY and CDR2 SMNVEV (reference sequence). The CDR3 length is 17 residues. The CDR3 reads CASSLGLGGGFGETQYF. The CDR3 DNA follows: TGTGCCAGCAGCTTAGGCCTCGGGGGGGGCTTTGGGGAGACCCAGTACTTC.

The J gene is TRBJ2-2, the V gene TRBV27; 8 nucleotides line up with TRBD1. V shed 3 bases, J shed 1 base, and the junction held 4 bases outside the gene matches. The germline CDR1 and CDR2 sequences are MNHEY and SMNVEV (reference sequence). This CDR3 region has 16 residues. This CDR3 reads CASSFYGTGNTGELFF. In DNA, the CDR3 is TGTGCCAGCAGTTTTTACGGGACAGGGAACACCGGGGAGCTGTTTTTT.

The V gene is TRBV10-1, the J gene TRBJ2-5, with D possibly being TRBD2 (6 bases). V lost 2 bases and J lost 4, with 14 bases in between. The germline V gene has CDR1 WNHNN and CDR2 SYGVQD (reference sequence). The CDR3 length is 15 residues. In nucleotides, the CDR3 is TGCGCCAGCAGTGAGAATGTTGGGGGAGGAGAGACCCAGTACTTC. Its translation: CASSENVGGGETQYF.

This clone was recorded a few times. This rearrangement joins TRBV7-6 to TRBJ1-1; 9 bases line up with TRBD1. V was clipped by 5 bases and J by 8 bases; unmatched bases: 15. Germline assignment: CDR1 SGHVS and CDR2 FNYEAQ. CDR3 length: 16 amino acids. In nucleotides, the CDR3 is TGTGCCAGCAGCGAAAGGACAGGGGTGCTATTCGGGGAAGCTTTCTTT. Translated, it gives CASSERTGVLFGEAFF.

This sequence joins TRBV6-5 and TRBJ1-4; 10 nucleotides align to TRBD1. CDR1 MNHEY and CDR2 SVGAGI come from the germline V gene. The CDR3 is made up of 14 amino acids. Trimming cost V 5 bases and J 7 bases; bases outside gene matches: 4. The CDR3 DNA follows: TGTGCCAGCAGTACCCGGGACAGGGGTGAAAAACTGTTTTTT. Amino acids: CASSTRDRGEKLFF.

For this clone: The same CDR3 arises from other DNA sequences in this sample as well. The chain recombines TRBV29-1 with TRBJ1-2; D not resolved. V was clipped by 3 bases and J by 2 bases, with 7 bases between them. Germline-derived CDR1 and CDR2 are SQVTM and ANQGSEA. This CDR3 contains 12 residues. Here the CDR3 DNA reads TGCAGCGTTGATGACACCAACTATGGCTACACCTTC. Amino acid sequence: CSVDDTNYGYTF.

The V call is TRBV5-4, the J call TRBJ2-5; TRBD1 matches 8 bases. The tail of the sequence fits TRBJ2-7 better, so the J call may be wrong. CDR3 length: 15 residues. Germline lookup yields CDR1 SGHNT and CDR2 YYREEE (reference sequence). In DNA, the CDR3 is TGTGCCAGCAGCTTGGCGCCAGGGGGCGCGGACGAGCAGTACTTC. It translates to CASSLAPGGADEQYF.

Only a few counts were recorded for this clone. V and J are TRBV4-1 and TRBJ2-1, with D perhaps matching TRBD1 (6 bases). Germline CDR1 reads MGHRA; CDR2 reads YSYEKL. V lost 3 bases and J lost 0, with 21 bases in between. This CDR3 has 19 residues. CDR3 in amino acids: CASSQADRPLLSSYNEQFF. As DNA, the CDR3 is TGCGCCAGCAGCCAGGCCGACAGGCCCCTTCTTAGCTCCTACAATGAGCAGTTCTTC.

The rearrangement uses TRBV5-1 and TRBJ2-5; possible D gene TRBD2, 5 bases. The J call is uncertain, as TRBJ2-7 better fits the DNA end. CDR1 and CDR2 (germline): SGHRS, YFSETQ. The CDR3 is 14 amino acids. This CDR3 reads CASSLVAKRYEQYF. CDR3 bases: TGCGCCAGCAGCTTGGTGGCCAAGCGGTACGAGCAGTACTTC.